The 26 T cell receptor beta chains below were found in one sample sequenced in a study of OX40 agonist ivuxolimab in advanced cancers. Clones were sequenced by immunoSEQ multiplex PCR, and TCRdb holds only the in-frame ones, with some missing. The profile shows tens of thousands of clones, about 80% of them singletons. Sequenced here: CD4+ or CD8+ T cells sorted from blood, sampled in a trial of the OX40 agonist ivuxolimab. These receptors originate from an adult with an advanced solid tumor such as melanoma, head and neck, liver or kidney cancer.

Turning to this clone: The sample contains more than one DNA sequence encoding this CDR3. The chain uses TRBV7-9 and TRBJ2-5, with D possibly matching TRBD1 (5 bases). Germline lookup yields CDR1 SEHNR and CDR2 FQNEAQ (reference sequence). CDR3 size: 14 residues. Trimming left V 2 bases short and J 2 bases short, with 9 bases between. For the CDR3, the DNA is TGTGCCAGCAGCTTAACGACAGATCAAGAGACCCAGTACTTC. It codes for CASSLTTDQETQYF.

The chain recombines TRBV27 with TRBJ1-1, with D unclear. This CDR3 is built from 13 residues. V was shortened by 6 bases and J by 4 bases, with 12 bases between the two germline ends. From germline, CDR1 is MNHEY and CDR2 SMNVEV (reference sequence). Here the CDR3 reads CASRYRVRTEAFF. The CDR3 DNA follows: TGTGCCAGCAGATACCGGGTGCGCACTGAAGCTTTCTTT.

CDR3 residues: CASRDRGRHEQYF. The CDR3 DNA reads as TGTGCCAGCAGAGACAGGGGGCGGCACGAGCAGTACTTC. The V and J genes are TRBV2 and TRBJ2-7; 10 bases map to TRBD1. Unmatched junction bases numbered 4, after V lost 6 bases and J lost 5 bases. The CDR3 length is 13 residues. CDR1 is SNHLY and CDR2 is FYNNEI in the germline V gene.

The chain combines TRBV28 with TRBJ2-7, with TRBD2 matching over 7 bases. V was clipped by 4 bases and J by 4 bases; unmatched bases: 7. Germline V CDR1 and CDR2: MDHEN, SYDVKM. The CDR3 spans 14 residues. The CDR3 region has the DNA TGTGCCAGCAGTTGGGGGGGGTCTGGGTACGAGCAGTACTTC. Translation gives CASSWGGSGYEQYF.

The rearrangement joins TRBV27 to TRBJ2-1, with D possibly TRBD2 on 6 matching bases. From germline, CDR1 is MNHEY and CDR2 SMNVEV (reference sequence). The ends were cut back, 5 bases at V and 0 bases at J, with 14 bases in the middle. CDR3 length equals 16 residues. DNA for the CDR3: TGTGCCAGCAGTCGTACGACTAGTGGCTCCTACAATGAGCAGTTCTTC. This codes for CASSRTTSGSYNEQFF.

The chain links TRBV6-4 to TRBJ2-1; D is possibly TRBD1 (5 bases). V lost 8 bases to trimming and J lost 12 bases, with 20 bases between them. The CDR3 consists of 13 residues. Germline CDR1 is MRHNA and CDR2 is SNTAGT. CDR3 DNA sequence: TGTGCCAGCTCCTACGCCCCCCAGGGCGTGCAGTTCTTC. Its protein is CASSYAPQGVQFF.

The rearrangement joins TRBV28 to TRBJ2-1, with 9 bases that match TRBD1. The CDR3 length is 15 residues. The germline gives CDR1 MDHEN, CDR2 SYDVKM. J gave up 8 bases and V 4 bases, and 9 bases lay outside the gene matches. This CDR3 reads CASSSTGGPWDEQFF. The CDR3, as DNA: TGTGCCAGCAGTTCTACAGGGGGCCCTTGGGATGAGCAGTTCTTC.

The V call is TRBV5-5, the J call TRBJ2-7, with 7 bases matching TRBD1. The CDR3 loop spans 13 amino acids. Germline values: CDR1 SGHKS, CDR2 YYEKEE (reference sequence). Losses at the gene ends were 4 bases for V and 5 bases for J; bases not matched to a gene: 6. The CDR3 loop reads CASSTTGVHEQYF. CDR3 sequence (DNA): TGTGCCAGCAGCACAACAGGGGTCCACGAGCAGTACTTC. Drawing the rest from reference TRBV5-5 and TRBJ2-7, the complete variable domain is DAGVTQSPTHLIKTRGQQVTLRCSPISGHKSVSWYQQVLGQGPQFIFQYYEKEERGRGNFPDRFSARQFPNYSSELNVNALLLGDSALYLCASSTTGVHEQYFGPGTRLTVT.

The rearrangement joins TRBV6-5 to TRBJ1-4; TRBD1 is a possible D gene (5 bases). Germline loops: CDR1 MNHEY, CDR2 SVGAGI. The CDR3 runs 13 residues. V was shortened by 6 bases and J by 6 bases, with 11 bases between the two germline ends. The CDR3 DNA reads TGTGCCAGCAGCGCGGGGGAATATGAAAAACTGTTTTTT. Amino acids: CASSAGEYEKLFF.

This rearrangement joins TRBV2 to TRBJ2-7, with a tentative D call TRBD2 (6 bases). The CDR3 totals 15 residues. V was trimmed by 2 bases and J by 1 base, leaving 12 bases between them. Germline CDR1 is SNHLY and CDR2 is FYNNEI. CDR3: CASSEILARSYEQYF. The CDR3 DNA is TGTGCCAGCAGTGAAATCCTAGCGCGTTCCTACGAGCAGTACTTC.

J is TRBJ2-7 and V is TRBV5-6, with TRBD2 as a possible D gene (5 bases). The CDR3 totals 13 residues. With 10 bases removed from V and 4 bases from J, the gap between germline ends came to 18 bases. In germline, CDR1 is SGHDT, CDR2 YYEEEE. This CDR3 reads CAEGSSESYEQYF. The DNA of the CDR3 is TGTGCCGAGGGCTCCAGCGAGTCTTACGAGCAGTACTTC.

The CDR3 DNA sequence: TGTGCCAGCAGCCTCTCTGACGGGACCGGAAACACCATATATTTT. Encoded protein: CASSLSDGTGNTIYF. The V call is TRBV9, the J call TRBJ1-3; D may be TRBD1 (5 bases). CDR1 is SGDLS and CDR2 is YYNGEE in the germline V gene. Trimming shortened V by 4 bases and J by 4 bases, and 15 bases separated the two germline ends. This CDR3 is 15 amino acids long.

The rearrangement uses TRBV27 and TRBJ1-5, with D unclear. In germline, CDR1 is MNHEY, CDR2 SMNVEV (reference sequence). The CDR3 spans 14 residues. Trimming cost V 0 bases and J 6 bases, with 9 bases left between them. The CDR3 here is CASSLSGVGQPQHF. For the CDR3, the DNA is TGTGCCAGCAGTTTATCCGGGGTCGGTCAGCCCCAGCATTTT.

The CDR3 is CAGGELVTDTQYF. CDR3 bases: TGTGCCGGTGGGGAACTGGTCACAGATACGCAGTATTTT. The chain uses TRBV2 and TRBJ2-3; no firm D call. Germline V gene sequence: CDR1 SNHLY, CDR2 FYNNEI. This CDR3 contains 13 residues. The germline V and J ends were trimmed by 11 bases and 2 bases, with 14 bases remaining between them. Variable domain in full (rest from reference TRBV2 and TRBJ2-3): EPEVTQTPSHQVTQMGQEVILRCVPISNHLYFYWYRQILGQKVEFLVSFYNNEISEKSEIFDDQFSVERPDGSNFTLKIRSTKLEDSAMYFCAGGELVTDTQYFGPGTRLTVL.

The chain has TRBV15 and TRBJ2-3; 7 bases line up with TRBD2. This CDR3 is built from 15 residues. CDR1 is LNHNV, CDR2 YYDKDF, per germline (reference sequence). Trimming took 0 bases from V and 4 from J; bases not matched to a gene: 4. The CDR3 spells CATSRDQGGADTQYF. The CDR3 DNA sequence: TGTGCCACCAGCAGAGATCAGGGAGGGGCAGATACGCAGTATTTT.

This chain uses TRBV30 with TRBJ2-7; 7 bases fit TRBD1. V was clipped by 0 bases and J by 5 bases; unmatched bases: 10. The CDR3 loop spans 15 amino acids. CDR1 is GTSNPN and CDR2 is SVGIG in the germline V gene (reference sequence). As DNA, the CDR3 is TGTGCCTGGAGTGTTCCCCGACAGGGTTTAAACGAGCAGTACTTC. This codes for CAWSVPRQGLNEQYF. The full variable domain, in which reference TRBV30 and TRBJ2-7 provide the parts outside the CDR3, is SQTIHQWPATLVQPVGSPLSLECTVEGTSNPNLYWYRQAAGRGLQLLFYSVGIGQISSEVPQNLSASRPQDRQFILSSKKLLLSDSGFYLCAWSVPRQGLNEQYFGPGTRLTVT.

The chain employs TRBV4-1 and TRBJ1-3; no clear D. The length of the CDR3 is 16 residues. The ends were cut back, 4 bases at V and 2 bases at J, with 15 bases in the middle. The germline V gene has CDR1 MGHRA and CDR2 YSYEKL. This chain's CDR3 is CASSPTLGRAGNTIYF. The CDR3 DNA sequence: TGCGCCAGCAGCCCTACATTAGGGAGAGCTGGAAACACCATATATTTT.

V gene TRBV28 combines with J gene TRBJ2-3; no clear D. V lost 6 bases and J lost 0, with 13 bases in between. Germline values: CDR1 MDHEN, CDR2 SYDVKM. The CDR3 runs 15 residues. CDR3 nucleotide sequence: TGTGCCAGCAGCCATTTCGCGGCTAGCACAGATACGCAGTATTTT. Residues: CASSHFAASTDTQYF.

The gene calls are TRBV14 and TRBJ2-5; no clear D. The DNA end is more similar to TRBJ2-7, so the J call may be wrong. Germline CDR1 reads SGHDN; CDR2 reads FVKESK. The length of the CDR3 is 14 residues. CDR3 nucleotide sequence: TGTGCCAGCAGCCCATACCAGAGCTCCTACGAGCAGTACTTC. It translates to CASSPYQSSYEQYF.

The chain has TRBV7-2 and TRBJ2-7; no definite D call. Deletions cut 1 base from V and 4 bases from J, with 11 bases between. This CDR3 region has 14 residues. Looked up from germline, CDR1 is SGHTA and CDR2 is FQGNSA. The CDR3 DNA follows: TGTGCCAGCAGCTTAGTTCCGGGCCATTACGAGCAGTACTTC. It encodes CASSLVPGHYEQYF.

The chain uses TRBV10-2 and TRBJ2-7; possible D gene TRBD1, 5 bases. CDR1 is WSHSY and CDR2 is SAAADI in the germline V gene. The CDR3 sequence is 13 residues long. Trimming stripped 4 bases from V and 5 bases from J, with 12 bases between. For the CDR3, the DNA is TGCGCCAGCAGTGTTGAAGGGGCCCACGAGCAGTACTTC. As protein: CASSVEGAHEQYF.

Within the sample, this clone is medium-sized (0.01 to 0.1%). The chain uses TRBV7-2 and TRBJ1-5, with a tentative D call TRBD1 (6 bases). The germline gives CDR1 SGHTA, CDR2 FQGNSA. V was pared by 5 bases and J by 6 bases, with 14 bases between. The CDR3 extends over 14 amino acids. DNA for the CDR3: TGTGCCAGCAGCCCAGGAGACAGGTCTCAGCCCCAGCATTTT. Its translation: CASSPGDRSQPQHF.

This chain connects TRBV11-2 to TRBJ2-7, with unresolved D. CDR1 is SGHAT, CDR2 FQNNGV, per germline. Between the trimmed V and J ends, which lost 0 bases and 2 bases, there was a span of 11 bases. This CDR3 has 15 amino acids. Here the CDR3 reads CASSLDPSVTYEQYF. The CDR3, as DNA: TGTGCCAGCAGCTTAGATCCGAGCGTAACCTACGAGCAGTACTTC.

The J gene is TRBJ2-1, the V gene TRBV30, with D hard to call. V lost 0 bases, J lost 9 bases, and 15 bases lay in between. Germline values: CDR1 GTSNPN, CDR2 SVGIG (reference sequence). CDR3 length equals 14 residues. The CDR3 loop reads CAWSVGLGWGEQFF. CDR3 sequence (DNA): TGTGCCTGGAGTGTCGGGCTGGGGTGGGGTGAGCAGTTCTTC. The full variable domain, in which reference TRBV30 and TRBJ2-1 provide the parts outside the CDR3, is SQTIHQWPATLVQPVGSPLSLECTVEGTSNPNLYWYRQAAGRGLQLLFYSVGIGQISSEVPQNLSASRPQDRQFILSSKKLLLSDSGFYLCAWSVGLGWGEQFFGPGTRLTVL.

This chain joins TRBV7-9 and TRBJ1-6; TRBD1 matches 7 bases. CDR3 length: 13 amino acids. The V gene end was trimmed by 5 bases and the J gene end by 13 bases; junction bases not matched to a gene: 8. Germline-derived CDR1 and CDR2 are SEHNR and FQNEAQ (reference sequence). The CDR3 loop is CASSQQQGQPLHF. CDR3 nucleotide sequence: TGTGCCAGCAGCCAGCAACAGGGGCAGCCCCTCCACTTT.

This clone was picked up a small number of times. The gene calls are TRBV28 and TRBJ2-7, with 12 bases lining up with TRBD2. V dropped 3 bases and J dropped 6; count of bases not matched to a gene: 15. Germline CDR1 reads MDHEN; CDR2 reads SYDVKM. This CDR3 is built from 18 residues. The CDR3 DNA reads TGTGCCAGCAGTTTTGGCCCCTCTAGCGGGAGGGCGACTGGCGAGCAGTACTTC. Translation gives CASSFGPSSGRATGEQYF.